The 7 T cell receptor beta chains below all came from one sample that was sequenced in a study of blood T cell repertoires in COVID-19. Profiled with immunoSEQ multiplex PCR; TCRdb holds only in-frame clones, not every one. This table has 540,000 or so clones, about 89% appearing once. Source material: peripheral blood. The receptors shown here come from a woman aged 45-60 years with COVID-19, enrolled during active disease.

This clone has only a few counts. The rearrangement joins TRBV5-4 to TRBJ1-2; D ambiguous. The CDR3 extends over 14 amino acids. V lost 4 bases and J 4 bases, leaving 14 bases between the germline ends. The germline gives CDR1 SGHNT, CDR2 YYREEE (reference sequence). CDR3 in amino acids: CASSPPEVPYGYTF. In DNA form, the CDR3 reads TGTGCCAGCAGCCCGCCCGAGGTCCCCTATGGCTACACCTTC.

CDR3 DNA sequence: TGTGCCAGCAGTTACCCCCTCACCGGGGACAGAGGGCTCCCATATCAGCCCCAGCATTTT. Its protein product is CASSYPLTGDRGLPYQPQHF. The chain is built from TRBV6-2 or TRBV6-3 and TRBJ1-5, with 7 bases aligning to TRBD1. V lost 2 bases and J lost 5; bases outside the gene matches: 21. This CDR3 is built from 20 residues. Germline V CDR1 and CDR2: MNHEY, SVGEGT.

The chain combines TRBV11-2 with TRBJ1-1; 8 bases map to TRBD1. Germline-derived CDR1 and CDR2 are SGHAT and FQNNGV. V dropped 5 bases and J dropped 1; count of bases not matched to a gene: 6. This CDR3 comprises 15 residues. In nucleotides, the CDR3 is TGTGCCAGCAGCCCCCGGACAGGGCAGAACACTGAAGCTTTCTTT. Amino acids: CASSPRTGQNTEAFF.

The chain uses TRBV14 and TRBJ2-2, with D possibly being TRBD2 (5 bases). Trimming shortened V by 4 bases and J by 6 bases, and 9 bases separated the two germline ends. Germline values: CDR1 SGHDN, CDR2 FVKESK. The CDR3 loop spans 13 amino acids. The CDR3 reads CASSPDYSGELFF. The CDR3 coding sequence is TGTGCCAGCAGCCCAGACTACTCCGGGGAGCTGTTTTTT.

V is TRBV6-5 and J is TRBJ1-2; no reliable D call. Germline assignment: CDR1 MNHEY and CDR2 SVGAGI. The CDR3 is made up of 14 amino acids. Trimming cost V 6 bases and J 5 bases, with 16 bases left between them. The CDR3 DNA sequence: TGTGCCAGCAGCATGGGAAGCGGTTCTTATGGCTACACCTTC. This gives the protein CASSMGSGSYGYTF.

This chain connects TRBV19 to TRBJ1-1, with TRBD1 identical over 7 bases. CDR1 and CDR2 from the germline V gene are LNHDA and SQIVND (reference sequence). This CDR3 has 14 residues. The trim removed 3 bases at V and 3 bases at J, leaving 4 bases unmatched. The CDR3 region is CASSIRTGYTEAFF. CDR3 nucleotide sequence: TGTGCCAGTAGTATTCGGACAGGTTACACTGAAGCTTTCTTT.

About this clone: This specimen includes other DNA sequences encoding the same CDR3. This chain links TRBV5-1 with TRBJ2-5; perhaps TRBD1 as D (6 bases). The CDR3 has 13 residues. Germline-derived CDR1 and CDR2 are SGHRS and YFSETQ. Trimming took off 4 bases at V and 3 bases at J, with 10 bases between the two ends. CDR3 region: CASSLGQKETQYF. Here the CDR3 DNA reads TGCGCCAGCAGCCTAGGACAGAAAGAGACCCAGTACTTC.